Described below is a single T cell receptor (beta chain) sequence and its context. What it recognizes is unknown. Primers used in a second PCR of roughly 6 to 12 cycles were a sample-barcoded 5' primer and a J-beta primer mix. MiXCR, run by TCRdb on the 5' RACE reads, gives a single entry per CDR3 protein. The table shows about 590,000 distinct CDR3 sequences, with approximately 30% occurring only once. This specimen belongs to a study of blood T cells in healthy people across ages. Whole-study results and caveats: Shifts in expanded clonotypes may have been confounded by donor CMV status, which was unknown. Unsorted PBMCs prevented conclusive naive versus antigen-experienced comparison.

V lost 6 bases and J lost 4; bases outside the gene matches: 7. There are 13 residues in the CDR3. Germline V lookup: CDR1 SQVTM, CDR2 ANQGSEA. Each donor was a healthy Caucasian individual from Russia, aged roughly 6 to 100. The V gene is TRBV29-1, the J gene TRBJ1-1; TRBD1 aligns across 8 bases. The TCR comes from a woman of 80 years or more in good health. The sample was blood. The CDR3 nucleotides read TGCAGCGTGGGGGACAGGTCGAGCACTGAAGCTTTCTTT. This translates into CSVGDRSSTEAFF.